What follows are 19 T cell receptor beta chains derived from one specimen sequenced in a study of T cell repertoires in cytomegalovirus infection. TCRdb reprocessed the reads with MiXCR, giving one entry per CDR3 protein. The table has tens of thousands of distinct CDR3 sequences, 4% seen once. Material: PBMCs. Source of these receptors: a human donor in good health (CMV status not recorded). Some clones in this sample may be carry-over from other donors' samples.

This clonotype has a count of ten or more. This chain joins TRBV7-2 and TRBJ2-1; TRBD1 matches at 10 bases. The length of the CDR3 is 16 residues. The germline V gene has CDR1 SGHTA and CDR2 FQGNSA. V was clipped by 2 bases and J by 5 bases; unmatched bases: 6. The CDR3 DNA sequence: TGTGCCAGCAGCTTACGGGGACAGGGGCCCCACAATGAGCAGTTCTTC. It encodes CASSLRGQGPHNEQFF.

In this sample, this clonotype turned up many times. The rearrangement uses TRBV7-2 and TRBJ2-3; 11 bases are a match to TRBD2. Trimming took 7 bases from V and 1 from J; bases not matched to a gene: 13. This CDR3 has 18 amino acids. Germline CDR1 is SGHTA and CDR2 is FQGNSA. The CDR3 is CASTLVASGGLGTDTQYF. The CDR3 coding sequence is TGTGCCAGCACCCTAGTGGCTAGCGGGGGGTTAGGCACAGATACGCAGTATTTT.

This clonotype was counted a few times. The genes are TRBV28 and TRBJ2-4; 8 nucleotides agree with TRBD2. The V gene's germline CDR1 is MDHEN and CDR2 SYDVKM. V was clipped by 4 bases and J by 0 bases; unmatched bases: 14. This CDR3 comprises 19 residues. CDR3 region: CASSSPGLGRNLAKNIQYF. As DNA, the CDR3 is TGTGCCAGCAGTTCCCCGGGACTAGGGAGGAATCTAGCCAAAAACATTCAGTACTTC. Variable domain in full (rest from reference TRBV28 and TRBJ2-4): DVKVTQSSRYLVKRTGEKVFLECVQDMDHENMFWYRQDPGLGLRLIYFSYDVKMKEKGDIPEGYSVSREKKERFSLILESASTNQTSMYLCASSSPGLGRNLAKNIQYFGAGTRLSVL.

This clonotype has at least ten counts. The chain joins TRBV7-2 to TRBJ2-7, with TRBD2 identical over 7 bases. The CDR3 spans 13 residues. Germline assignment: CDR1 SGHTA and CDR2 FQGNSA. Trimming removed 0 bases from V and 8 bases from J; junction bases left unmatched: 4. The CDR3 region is CASSLATSVKQYF. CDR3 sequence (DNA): TGTGCCAGCAGCTTAGCCACTAGCGTTAAGCAGTACTTC. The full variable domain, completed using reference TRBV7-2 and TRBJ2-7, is GAGVSQSPSNKVTEKGKDVELRCDPISGHTALYWYRQSLGQGLEFLIYFQGNSAPDKSGLPSDRFSAERTGGSVSTLTIQRTQQEDSAVYLCASSLATSVKQYFGPGTRLTVT.

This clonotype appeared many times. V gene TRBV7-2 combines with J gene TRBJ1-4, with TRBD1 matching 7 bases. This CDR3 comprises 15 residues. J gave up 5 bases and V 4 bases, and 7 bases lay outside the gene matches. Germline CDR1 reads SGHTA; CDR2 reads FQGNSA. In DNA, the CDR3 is TGTGCCAGCAGCTCCTCCGGGACAGAAAATGAAAAACTGTTTTTT. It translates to CASSSSGTENEKLFF.

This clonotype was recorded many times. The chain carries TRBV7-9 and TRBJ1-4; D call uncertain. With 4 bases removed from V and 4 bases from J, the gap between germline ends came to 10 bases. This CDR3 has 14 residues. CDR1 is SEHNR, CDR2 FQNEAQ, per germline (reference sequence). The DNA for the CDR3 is TGTGCCAGCAGCTCCGGACGCAGTAATGAAAAACTGTTTTTT. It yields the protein CASSSGRSNEKLFF.

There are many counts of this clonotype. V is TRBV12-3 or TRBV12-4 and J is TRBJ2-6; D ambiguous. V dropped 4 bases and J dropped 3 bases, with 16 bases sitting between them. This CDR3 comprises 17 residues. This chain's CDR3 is CASSSQSRAFGANVLTF. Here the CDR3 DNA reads TGTGCCAGCAGTTCCCAATCTAGGGCTTTTGGGGCCAACGTCCTGACTTTC.

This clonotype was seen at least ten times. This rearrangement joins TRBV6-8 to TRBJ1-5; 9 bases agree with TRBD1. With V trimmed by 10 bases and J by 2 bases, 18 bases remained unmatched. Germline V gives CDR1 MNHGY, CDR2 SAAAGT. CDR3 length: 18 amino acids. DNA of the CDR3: TGTGCCACCAACCTCACCGGGACAGGGAGGAGACGCAATCAGCCCCAGCATTTT. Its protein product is CATNLTGTGRRRNQPQHF.

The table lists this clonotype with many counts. The CDR3 coding sequence is TGTGCCAGCAGCCCACAAGTCCTCAATTCACCCCTCCACTTT. As protein: CASSPQVLNSPLHF. This sequence joins TRBV27 and TRBJ1-6; D gene unclear. V lost 6 bases to trimming and J lost 7 bases, with 13 bases between them. The CDR3 length is 14 residues. CDR1 is MNHEY and CDR2 is SMNVEV in the germline V gene (reference sequence).

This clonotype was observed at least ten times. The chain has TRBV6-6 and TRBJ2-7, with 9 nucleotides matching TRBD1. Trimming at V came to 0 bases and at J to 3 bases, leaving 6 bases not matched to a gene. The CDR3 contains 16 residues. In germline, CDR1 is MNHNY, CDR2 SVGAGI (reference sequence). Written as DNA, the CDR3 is TGTGCCAGCAGTTACTCAATTACGGGACAGGGCTACGAGCAGTACTTC. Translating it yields CASSYSITGQGYEQYF.

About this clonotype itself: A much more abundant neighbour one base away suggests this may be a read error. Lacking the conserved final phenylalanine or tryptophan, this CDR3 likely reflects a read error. Here the CDR3 reads CASSLGQGWAEQFL. CDR3 in DNA: TGCGCCAGCAGCCTGGGACAGGGATGGGCTGAGCAGTTCTTA. V and J are TRBV5-1 and TRBJ2-1; 9 bases are a match to TRBD1. Germline V gene lookup returns CDR1 SGHRS and CDR2 YFSETQ. Losses at the gene ends were 4 bases for V and 9 bases for J; bases not matched to a gene: 8. The CDR3 consists of 14 residues.

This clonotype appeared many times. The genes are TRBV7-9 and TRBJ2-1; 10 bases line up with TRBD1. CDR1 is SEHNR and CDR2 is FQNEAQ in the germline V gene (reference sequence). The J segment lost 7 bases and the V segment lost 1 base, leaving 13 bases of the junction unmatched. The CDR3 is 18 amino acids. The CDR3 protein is CASSLDYRAGTGVNEQFF. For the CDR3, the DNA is TGTGCCAGCAGCTTAGATTATCGGGCTGGGACAGGGGTGAATGAGCAGTTCTTC. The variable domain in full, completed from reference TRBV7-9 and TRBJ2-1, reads DTGVSQNPRHKITKRGQNVTFRCDPISEHNRLYWYRQTLGQGPEFLTYFQNEAQLEKSRLLSDRFSAERPKGSFSTLEIQRTEQGDSAMYLCASSLDYRAGTGVNEQFFGPGTRLTVL.

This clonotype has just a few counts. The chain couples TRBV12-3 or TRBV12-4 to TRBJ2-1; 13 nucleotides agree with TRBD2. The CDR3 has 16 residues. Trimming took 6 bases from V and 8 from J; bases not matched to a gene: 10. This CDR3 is CASSPIGTSGIHEQFF. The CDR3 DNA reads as TGTGCCAGCAGCCCAATCGGGACTAGCGGGATCCATGAGCAGTTCTTC.

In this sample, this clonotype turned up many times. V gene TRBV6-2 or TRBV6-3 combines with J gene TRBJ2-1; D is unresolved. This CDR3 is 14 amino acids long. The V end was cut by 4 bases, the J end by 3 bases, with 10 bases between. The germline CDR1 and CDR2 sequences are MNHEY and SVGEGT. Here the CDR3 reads CASSLDGVYNEQFF. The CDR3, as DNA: TGTGCCAGCAGTTTGGATGGAGTCTACAATGAGCAGTTCTTC.

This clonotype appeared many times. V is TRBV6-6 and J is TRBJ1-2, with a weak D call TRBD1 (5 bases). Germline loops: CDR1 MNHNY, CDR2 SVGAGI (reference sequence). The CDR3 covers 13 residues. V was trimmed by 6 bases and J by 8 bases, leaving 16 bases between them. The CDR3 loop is CASSPRGSEGYTF. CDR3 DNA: TGTGCCAGCAGCCCACGGGGGTCGGAGGGCTACACCTTC.

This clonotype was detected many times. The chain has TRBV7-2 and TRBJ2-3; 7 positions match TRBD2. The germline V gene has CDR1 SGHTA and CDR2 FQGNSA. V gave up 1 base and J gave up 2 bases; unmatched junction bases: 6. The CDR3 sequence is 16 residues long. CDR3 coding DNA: TGTGCCAGCAGCTTAGACGGGCGGGGGTTCACAGATACGCAGTATTTT. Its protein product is CASSLDGRGFTDTQYF.

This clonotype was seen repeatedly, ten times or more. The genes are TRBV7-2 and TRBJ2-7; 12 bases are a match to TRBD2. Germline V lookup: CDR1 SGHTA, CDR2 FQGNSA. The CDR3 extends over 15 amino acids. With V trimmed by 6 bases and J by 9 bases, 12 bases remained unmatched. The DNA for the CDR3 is TGTGCCAGCAGTAATCTAGCGGGAGGGCGACTTTGGCAGTACTTC. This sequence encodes CASSNLAGGRLWQYF.

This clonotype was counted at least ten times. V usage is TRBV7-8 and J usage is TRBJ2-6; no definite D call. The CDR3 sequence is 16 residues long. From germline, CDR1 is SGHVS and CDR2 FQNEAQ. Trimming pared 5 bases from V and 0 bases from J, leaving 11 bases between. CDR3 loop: CASSPYRNSGANVLTF. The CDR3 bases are TGTGCCAGCAGCCCCTACCGCAACTCTGGGGCCAACGTCCTGACTTTC.

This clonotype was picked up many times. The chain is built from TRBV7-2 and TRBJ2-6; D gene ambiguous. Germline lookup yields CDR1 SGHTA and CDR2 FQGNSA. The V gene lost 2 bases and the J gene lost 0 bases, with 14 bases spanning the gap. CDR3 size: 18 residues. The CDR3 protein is CASSLLFLRHSGANVLTF. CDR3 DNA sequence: TGTGCCAGCAGCTTATTATTCCTGCGACACTCTGGGGCCAACGTCCTGACTTTC.